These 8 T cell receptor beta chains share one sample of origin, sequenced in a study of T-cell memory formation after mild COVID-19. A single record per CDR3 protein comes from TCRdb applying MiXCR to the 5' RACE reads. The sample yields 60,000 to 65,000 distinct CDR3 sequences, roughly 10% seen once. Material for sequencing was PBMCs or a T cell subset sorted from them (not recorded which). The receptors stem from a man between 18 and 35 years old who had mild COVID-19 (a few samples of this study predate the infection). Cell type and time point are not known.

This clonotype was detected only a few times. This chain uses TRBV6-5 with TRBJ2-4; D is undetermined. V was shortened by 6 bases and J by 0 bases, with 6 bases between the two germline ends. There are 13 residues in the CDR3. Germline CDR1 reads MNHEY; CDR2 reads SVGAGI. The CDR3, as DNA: TGTGCCAGCAGAGATCTAGCCAAAAACATTCAGTACTTC. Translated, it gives CASRDLAKNIQYF.

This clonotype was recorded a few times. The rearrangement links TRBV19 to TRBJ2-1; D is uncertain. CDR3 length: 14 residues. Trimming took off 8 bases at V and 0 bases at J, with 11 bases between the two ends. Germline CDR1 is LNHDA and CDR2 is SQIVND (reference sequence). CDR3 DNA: TGTGCCAGTGCATGGGGTCGCTCCTACAATGAGCAGTTCTTC. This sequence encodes CASAWGRSYNEQFF. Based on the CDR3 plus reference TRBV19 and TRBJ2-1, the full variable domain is DGGITQSPKYLFRKEGQNVTLSCEQNLNHDAMYWYRQDPGQGLRLIYYSQIVNDFQKGDIAEGYSVSREKKESFPLTVTSAQKNPTAFYLCASAWGRSYNEQFFGPGTRLTVL.

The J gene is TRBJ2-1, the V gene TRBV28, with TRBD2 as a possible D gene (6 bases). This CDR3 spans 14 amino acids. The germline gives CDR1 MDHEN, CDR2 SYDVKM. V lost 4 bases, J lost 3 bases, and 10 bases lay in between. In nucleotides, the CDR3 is TGTGCCAGCAGTTCGGGGGACTTCTACAATGAGCAGTTCTTC. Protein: CASSSGDFYNEQFF.

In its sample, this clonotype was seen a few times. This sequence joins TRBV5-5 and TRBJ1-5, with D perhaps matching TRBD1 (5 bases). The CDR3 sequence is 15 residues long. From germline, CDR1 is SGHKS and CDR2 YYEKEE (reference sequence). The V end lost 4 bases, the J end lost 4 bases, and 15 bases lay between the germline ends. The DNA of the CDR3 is TGTGCCAGCAGCCTCCAGGGAGTTAGGAATCAGCCCCAGCATTTT. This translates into CASSLQGVRNQPQHF.

CDR3 protein: CASNRRNTEAFF. CDR3 bases: TGTGCCAGTAACAGGAGGAACACTGAAGCTTTCTTT. This chain connects TRBV19 to TRBJ1-1; maybe TRBD1 (5 bases). Germline loops: CDR1 LNHDA, CDR2 SQIVND (reference sequence). V dropped 7 bases and J dropped 1 base, with 7 bases sitting between them. CDR3 length: 12 amino acids.

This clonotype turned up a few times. The CDR3 DNA reads TGTGCCACCAGCGGGCCGGGGCCGGCCAACATGGCACATACGCAGTATTTT. This gives the protein CATSGPGPANMAHTQYF. The chain recombines TRBV24-1 with TRBJ2-3; D possibly uses TRBD1 or TRBD2 (5 bases each). The CDR3 extends over 17 amino acids. CDR1 and CDR2 (germline): KGHDR, SFDVKD. V gave up 7 bases and J gave up 7 bases, with 26 bases separating them.

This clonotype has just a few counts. The CDR3 sequence: CASSYGGTGSYEQYF. For the CDR3, the DNA is TGTGCCAGCAGTTATGGAGGAACAGGAAGTTACGAGCAGTACTTC. V usage is TRBV6-5 and J usage is TRBJ2-7; D may be TRBD1 or TRBD2 (5 bases each). The CDR3 sequence is 15 residues long. Germline CDR1 MNHEY, CDR2 SVGAGI. Trimming took 3 bases from V and 4 from J, leaving 16 bases between them.

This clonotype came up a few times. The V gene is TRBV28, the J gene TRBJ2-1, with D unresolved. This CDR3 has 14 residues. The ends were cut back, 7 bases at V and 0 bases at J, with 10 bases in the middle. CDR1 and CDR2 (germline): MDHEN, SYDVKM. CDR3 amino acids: CASTSASSYNEQFF. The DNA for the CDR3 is TGTGCCAGCACATCAGCGAGCTCCTACAATGAGCAGTTCTTC.